These T cell receptor beta chains were read from a single sample in a study of Tregs in tolerant kidney transplant recipients. Clones were read by immunoSEQ multiplex PCR, and TCRdb kept only the in-frame ones, dropping some. The sample lists about 78,000 clones, more than 85% occurring once. The sample in question was Tregs from blood, obtained before the transplant. These receptors originate from a human donor who received a combined kidney and bone marrow transplant. The CDR3 runs from the conserved cysteine through the conserved F or W. The order of the fields is CDR3 length, J gene, V gene, CDR3 protein.

length: 17; J: TRBJ2-6; V: TRBV7-8; CDR3: CASSFRLGLPGANVLTF
length: 16; J: TRBJ2-5; V: TRBV21-1; CDR3: CASSKGASGTQETQYF
length: 16; J: TRBJ2-3; V: TRBV4-1; CDR3: CASSQDPGGVTDTQYF
length: 16; J: TRBJ1-4; V: TRBV7-9; CDR3: CASSLATGATNEKLFF
length: 16; J: TRBJ2-1; V: TRBV19; CDR3: CASSPLLGLIYNEQFF
length: 16; J: TRBJ2-1; V: TRBV15; CDR3: CATSRGGTAASNEQFF
length: 18; J: TRBJ1-5; V: TRBV7-2; CDR3: CASSLIRGRGLANQPQHF
length: 12; J: TRBJ1-2; V: TRBV28; CDR3: CASRSTDYGYTF
length: 13; J: TRBJ1-3; V: TRBV10-3; CDR3: CAISSGSGNTIYF
length: 14; J: TRBJ2-7; V: TRBV28; CDR3: CAPSVVAGTYEQYF
length: 14; J: TRBJ2-7; V: TRBV5-1; CDR3: CASSYTSGSYEQYF
length: 15; J: TRBJ2-6; V: TRBV7-6; CDR3: CASSLEDSGANVLTF
length: 14; J: TRBJ1-1; V: TRBV5-1; CDR3: CASSFSRLNTEAFF
length: 13; J: TRBJ1-4; V: TRBV15; CDR3: CATSRVTNEKLFF
length: 11; J: TRBJ2-5; V: TRBV1; CDR3: CTSSLKETQYF
length: 13; J: TRBJ2-3; V: TRBV5-1; CDR3: CASSLGESDTQYF
length: 13; J: TRBJ1-1; V: TRBV4-3; CDR3: CASSQQGSTEAFF
length: 15; J: TRBJ2-1; V: TRBV10-3; CDR3: CAIRGDSGYNNEQFF
length: 14; J: TRBJ2-5; V: TRBV7-9; CDR3: CASTLGLARETQYF
length: 15; J: TRBJ1-5; V: TRBV2; CDR3: CASNDGTDSNQPQHF
length: 15; J: TRBJ2-7; V: TRBV10-3; CDR3: CAISAGLAGTYEQYF
length: 15; J: TRBJ2-5; V: TRBV27; CDR3: CASSLGLPGVKTQYF
length: 16; J: TRBJ2-3; V: TRBV27; CDR3: CASSPTPGTSRSTQYF
length: 14; J: TRBJ2-2; V: TRBV28; CDR3: CASSSQGATGEPFF
length: 12; J: TRBJ2-1; V: TRBV30; CDR3: CAWMSPYNEQFF
length: 13; J: TRBJ2-3; V: TRBV29-1; CDR3: CSSGHFSTDTQYF
length: 15; J: TRBJ1-2; V: TRBV28; CDR3: CASADGRLGNYGYTF
length: 14; J: TRBJ1-2; V: TRBV7-2; CDR3: CASSLLSAAPGYTF
length: 12; J: TRBJ1-5; V: TRBV30; CDR3: CACIELYQPQHF
length: 17; J: TRBJ2-6; V: TRBV5-6; CDR3: CASSWTGGNSGANVLTF
length: 15; J: TRBJ2-1; V: TRBV5-1; CDR3: CASSLAGVVYNEQFF
length: 13; J: TRBJ1-1; V: TRBV11-3; CDR3: CASSLQGNTEAFF
length: 14; J: TRBJ1-4; V: TRBV28; CDR3: CASSSVATNEKLFF
length: 13; J: TRBJ2-5; V: TRBV7-8; CDR3: CASSLDKQETQYF
length: 14; J: TRBJ1-1; V: TRBV6-5; CDR3: CASSETDGYTEAFF